This TCR beta chain came from a study of molecular identifiers for immune sequencing clone quantification (dated by TCRdb to 2017 to 2018). Context from the whole study: In a replicate experiment, RNA from roughly 18,000 or 92,000 naive CD8 T cells was split into five aliquots, four of which were sequenced. CD8 T cells were used in a methods study to benchmark molecular-identifier clustering-based TCR repertoire sequencing (MIDCIRS) and TCR RNA copy counting. Results and caveats for the whole study, not just this receptor: When barcode sub-clustering was not used, chimeric consensus sequences inflated TCR diversity, with chimeras reaching as high as 47%. Spiked-in Jurkat TCR RNA equal to a single cell's worth was reported to be detectable even within one million naive CD8 T cells. Highly expanded clone sizes could be underestimated because identical TCR molecules may share a barcode. Clones above 20 RNA copies held over 99% of molecules in CMV-specific effector cells but under 1% in naive cells. Naive libraries contained spiked-in Jurkat TCR RNA (roughly 10 copies' worth), which is not part of the donor repertoire. About 2.9 recovered TCR RNA copies per cell were obtained by modeling, versus about 9.7 by digital PCR, implying a capture efficiency of 25% to 30%.

Library generation was performed with PCR. TCRdb lists the instrument as Illumina HiSeq 4000. Bulk TCR libraries were generated as previously described, with the TCR primers listed in Table S5 used. Total RNA was purified with the Qiagen AllPrep DNA/RNA kit. Before analysis, reads from multiple sequencing runs of one library were combined. The authors processed their data as follows. Reads were retained only if their TCR constant sequence matched exactly, and those retained reads were trimmed to 150 nt and grouped according to their 12-nt molecular barcodes. Reads inside each barcode group were sub-clustered using a 15% Levenshtein threshold, and a quality-weighted consensus sequence was constructed for each RNA molecule. Non-functional sequences were discarded, and so were lower-count sequences lying one edit away from another sequence. Based on a fit of two negative binomial distributions, barcode sub-clusters having less than 20% of the maximum read count were discarded. In TCRdb, the public reads were trimmed at Q25 with fastp and aligned with MiXCR, with productive beta chains retained. CDR3 protein sequences are deduplicated, and each keeps its most common genes and DNA. Here the V and J calls rest on TCRdb's processing, not on the authors' analysis. The sample data list about half a million distinct CDR3 sequences, and over 20% of these were observed just once. The ten largest account for under 0.85% of the sample.

Libraries of naive CD8 T cells were generated from roughly 21,000 to 960,000 sorted cells, with 10%, 30% or 50% of the purified RNA used. Naive CD8 T cells were FACS-sorted as CD8+CD4-CCR7+CD45RA+ on a BD FACSAria II into RLT Plus buffer. Detection sensitivity was tested by spiking Jurkat RNA equal to over 8 TCR copies' worth into samples containing 20,000-1,000,000 naive CD8 T cells. CD8 T cells were enriched using RosetteSep CD8+ T Cell Enrichment Cocktail and Ficoll-Paque, and the enriched cells then underwent ACK red cell lysis. This clonotype was found a few times. This clone's antigen is unknown. Base qualities are not recorded, but no much larger clone differs from it by a single base. The germline V gene sets CDR1 to SGDLS and CDR2 to YYNGEE. Its CDR3 holds 15 amino acids, cysteine through phenylalanine. Left in the record is the CDR3 DNA by itself, 45 bases read in frame from the first base. After removal of 0 bases from V and 3 bases from J, the junction retains 5 bases not matched to a gene.

This TCR was recovered from a human donor in good health. Some libraries in this study had Jurkat cell RNA spiked in. Source material: naive CD8+ T cells from blood, with Jurkat cell RNA spiked in. In the paper's terms, the cell subset or site label means: FACS-sorted CD8+CD4-CCR7+CD45RA+ naive T cells. The chain joins TRBV9 to TRBJ2-7; 8 bases in between match TRBD2. CDR3 loop: CASSVEGGRSYEQYF. The sequenced DNA is TGTGCCAGCAGCGTAGAAGGCGGGAGGAGCTACGAGCAGTACTTC.